A selection of T cell receptor beta chains follows, all from one sample in a study of follicular helper T cells after annual influenza vaccination. Clones were read by immunoSEQ multiplex PCR, and TCRdb kept only the in-frame ones, dropping some. The sample contains about 27,000 clones, 70% to 90% of which appear only once. Sequences were derived from CXCR5+ CD38- circulating T follicular helper cells from blood, sampled on the day of influenza vaccination. Every receptor here comes from an adult who received the influenza vaccine. The conserved cysteine and the conserved F or W are not part of the CDR3 here.

V gene,CDR3 protein
TRBV20-1,SASLAAEQY
TRBV5-6,ASSLALNEQF
TRBV6-6,ASSSGDRGAQETQY
TRBV2,ASIRTGGLGYT
TRBV4-1,ASSQDKIQGGSYEQY
TRBV5-8,ASSSLHGYGYT
TRBV28,ASSPPREEQY
TRBV11-3,ASSRGGGAGTDTQY
TRBV29-1,SARGQPNTEAF
TRBV18,ASSPGPGQGYEKLF
TRBV10-3,AISESFAWWGQGNTGELF
TRBV6-5,ASDRGGRNTEAF
TRBV4-2,ASSQGEGGGLSVLT
TRBV9,ASSVSPGLSYEQY
TRBV6-1,ASSEAPGQGKHGYT
TRBV9,ASSGGYRDRGMGATNEKLF
TRBV15,ATSKTGKTEAF
TRBV5-5,ASSPFGATNEKLF
TRBV7-9,ASSLARGGVGEKLF
TRBV6-5,ASSLGRSSGNTIY
TRBV19,ASSIWTDLNYGYT
TRBV6-1,ASSVDQRGGL
TRBV2,ASSEDRGGETQY
TRBV6-1,ASRRDGNQPQH
TRBV7-2,ASSQYTGELF
TRBV27,ASSLGRGPGNTIY
TRBV9,ASSVSLTDTQY
TRBV2,ASSRDSQETQY
TRBV14,ASSQERAGAKETQY
TRBV19,ASSVGVGGENTEAF
TRBV4-1,ASSRGGRGNTGELF
TRBV6-1,ASSEGVAGVNEQF
TRBV18,ASSPLPRDNEQF
TRBV5-7,ASSLGVMNTEAF
TRBV2,ASSLSWGQSYEQY